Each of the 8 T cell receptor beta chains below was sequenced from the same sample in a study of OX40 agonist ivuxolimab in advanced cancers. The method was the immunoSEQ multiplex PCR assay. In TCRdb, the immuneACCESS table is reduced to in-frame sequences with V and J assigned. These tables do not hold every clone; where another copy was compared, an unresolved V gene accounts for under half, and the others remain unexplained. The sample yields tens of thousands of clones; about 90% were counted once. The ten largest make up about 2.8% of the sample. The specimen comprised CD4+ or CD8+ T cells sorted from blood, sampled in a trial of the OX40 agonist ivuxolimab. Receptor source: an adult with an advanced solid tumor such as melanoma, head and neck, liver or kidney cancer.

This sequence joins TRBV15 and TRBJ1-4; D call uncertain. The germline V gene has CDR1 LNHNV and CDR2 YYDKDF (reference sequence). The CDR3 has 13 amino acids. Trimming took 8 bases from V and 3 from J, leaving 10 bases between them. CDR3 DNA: TGTGCCACCCGGGCGGATTCTAATGAAAAACTGTTTTTT. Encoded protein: CATRADSNEKLFF. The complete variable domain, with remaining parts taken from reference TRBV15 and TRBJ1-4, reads DAMVIQNPRYQVTQFGKPVTLSCSQTLNHNVMYWYQQKSSQAPKLLFHYYDKDFNNEADTPDNFQSRRPNTSFCFLDIRSPGLGDTAMYLCATRADSNEKLFFGSGTQLSVL.

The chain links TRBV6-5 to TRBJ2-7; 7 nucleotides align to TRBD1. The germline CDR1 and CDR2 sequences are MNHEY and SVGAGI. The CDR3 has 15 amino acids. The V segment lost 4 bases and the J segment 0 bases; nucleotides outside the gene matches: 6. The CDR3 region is CASSSWDSFSYEQYF. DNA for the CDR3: TGTGCCAGCAGTTCCTGGGACAGTTTCTCCTACGAGCAGTACTTC.

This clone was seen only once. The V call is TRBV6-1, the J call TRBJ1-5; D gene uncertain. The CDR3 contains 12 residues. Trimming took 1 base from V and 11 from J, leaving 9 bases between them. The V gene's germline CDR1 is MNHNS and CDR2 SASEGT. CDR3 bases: TGTGCCAGCAGTGAAGGGGTCGTATCCCAGCATTTT. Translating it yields CASSEGVVSQHF.

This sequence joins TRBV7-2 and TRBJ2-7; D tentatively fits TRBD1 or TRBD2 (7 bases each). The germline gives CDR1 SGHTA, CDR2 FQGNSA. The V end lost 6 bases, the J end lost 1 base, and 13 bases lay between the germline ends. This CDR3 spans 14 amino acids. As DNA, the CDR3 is TGTGCCAGCAGTCGACAGGGAGGGTCCTACGAGCAGTACTTC. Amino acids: CASSRQGGSYEQYF.

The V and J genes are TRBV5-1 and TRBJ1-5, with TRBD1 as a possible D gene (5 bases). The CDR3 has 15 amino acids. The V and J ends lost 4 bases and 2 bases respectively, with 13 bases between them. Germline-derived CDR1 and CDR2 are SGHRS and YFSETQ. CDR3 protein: CASSPGRGGNQPQHF. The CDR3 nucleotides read TGCGCCAGCAGCCCCGGGAGGGGAGGCAATCAGCCCCAGCATTTT.

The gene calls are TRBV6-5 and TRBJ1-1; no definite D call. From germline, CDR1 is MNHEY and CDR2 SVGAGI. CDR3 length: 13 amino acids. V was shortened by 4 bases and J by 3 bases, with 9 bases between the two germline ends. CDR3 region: CASSSRGYTEAFF. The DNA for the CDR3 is TGTGCCAGCAGTTCCCGGGGATACACTGAAGCTTTCTTT.

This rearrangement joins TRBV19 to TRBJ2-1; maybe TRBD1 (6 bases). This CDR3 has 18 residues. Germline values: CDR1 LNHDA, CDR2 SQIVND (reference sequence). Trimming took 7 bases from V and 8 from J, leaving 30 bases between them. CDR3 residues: CASTTPNVAGAYTDEQFF. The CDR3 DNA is TGTGCCAGTACCACCCCCAACGTCGCAGGGGCCTACACTGATGAGCAGTTCTTC.

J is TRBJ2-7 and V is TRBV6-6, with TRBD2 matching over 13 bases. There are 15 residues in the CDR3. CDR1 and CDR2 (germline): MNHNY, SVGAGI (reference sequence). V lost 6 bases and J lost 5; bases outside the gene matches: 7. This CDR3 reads CASRNRLAGGDEQYF. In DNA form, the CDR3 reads TGTGCCAGCAGAAACCGACTAGCGGGGGGCGACGAGCAGTACTTC.